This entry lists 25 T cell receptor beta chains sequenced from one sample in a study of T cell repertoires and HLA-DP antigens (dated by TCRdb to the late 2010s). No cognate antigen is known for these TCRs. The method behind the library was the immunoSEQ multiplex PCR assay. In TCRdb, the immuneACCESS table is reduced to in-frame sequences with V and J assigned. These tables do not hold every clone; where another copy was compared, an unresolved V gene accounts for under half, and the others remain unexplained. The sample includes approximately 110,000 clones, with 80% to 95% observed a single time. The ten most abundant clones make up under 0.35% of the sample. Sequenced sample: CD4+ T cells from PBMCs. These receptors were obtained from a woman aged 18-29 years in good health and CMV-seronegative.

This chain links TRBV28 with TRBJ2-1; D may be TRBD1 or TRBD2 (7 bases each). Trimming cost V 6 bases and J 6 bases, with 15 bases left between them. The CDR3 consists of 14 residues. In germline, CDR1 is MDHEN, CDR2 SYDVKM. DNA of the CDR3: TGTGCCAGCAGACGGGGGGACAGAGTCAATGAGCAGTTCTTC. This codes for CASRRGDRVNEQFF.

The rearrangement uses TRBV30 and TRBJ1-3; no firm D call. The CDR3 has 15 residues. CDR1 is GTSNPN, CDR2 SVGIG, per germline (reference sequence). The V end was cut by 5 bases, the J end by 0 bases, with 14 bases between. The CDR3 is CAWGTRVSSGNTIYF. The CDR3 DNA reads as TGTGCCTGGGGTACTCGAGTAAGCTCTGGAAACACCATATATTTT. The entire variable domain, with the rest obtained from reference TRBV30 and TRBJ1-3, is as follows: SQTIHQWPATLVQPVGSPLSLECTVEGTSNPNLYWYRQAAGRGLQLLFYSVGIGQISSEVPQNLSASRPQDRQFILSSKKLLLSDSGFYLCAWGTRVSSGNTIYFGEGSWLTVV.

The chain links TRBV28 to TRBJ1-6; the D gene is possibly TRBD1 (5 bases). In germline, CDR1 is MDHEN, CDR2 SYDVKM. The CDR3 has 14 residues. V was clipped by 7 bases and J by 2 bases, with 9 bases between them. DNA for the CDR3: TGTGCCAGCACCGGGACCGCCTATAATTCACCCCTCCACTTT. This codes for CASTGTAYNSPLHF.

The CDR3 reads CASSLGGAGDIQYF. CDR3 sequence (DNA): TGTGCCAGCAGCTTAGGAGGGGCGGGGGACATTCAGTACTTC. The chain couples TRBV7-6 to TRBJ2-4; TRBD2 aligns across 7 bases. V trimming: 1 base; J trimming: 8 bases; junction bases outside the gene matches: 5. The germline CDR1 and CDR2 sequences are SGHVS and FNYEAQ. CDR3 length: 14 residues.

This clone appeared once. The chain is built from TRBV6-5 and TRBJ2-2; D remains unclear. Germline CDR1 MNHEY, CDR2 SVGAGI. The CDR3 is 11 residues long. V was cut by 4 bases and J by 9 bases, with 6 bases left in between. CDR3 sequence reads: CASSLPRELFF. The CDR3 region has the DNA TGTGCCAGCAGTTTGCCCCGGGAGCTGTTTTTT.

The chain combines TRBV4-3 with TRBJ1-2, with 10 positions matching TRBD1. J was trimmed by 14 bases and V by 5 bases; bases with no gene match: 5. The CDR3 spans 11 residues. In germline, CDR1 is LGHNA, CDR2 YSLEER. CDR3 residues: CASSYGTGVTF. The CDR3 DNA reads TGCGCCAGCAGCTACGGGACAGGGGTGACCTTC.

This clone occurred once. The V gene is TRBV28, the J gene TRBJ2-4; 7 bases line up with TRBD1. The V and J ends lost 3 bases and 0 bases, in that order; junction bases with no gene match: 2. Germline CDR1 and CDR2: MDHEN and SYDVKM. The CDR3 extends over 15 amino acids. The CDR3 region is CASSFDRVAKNIQYF. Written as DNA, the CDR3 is TGTGCCAGCAGTTTCGACAGGGTAGCCAAAAACATTCAGTACTTC.

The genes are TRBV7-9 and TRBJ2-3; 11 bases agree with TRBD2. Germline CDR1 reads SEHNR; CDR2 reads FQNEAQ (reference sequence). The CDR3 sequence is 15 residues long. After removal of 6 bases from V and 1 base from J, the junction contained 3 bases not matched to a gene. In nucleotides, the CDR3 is TGTGCCAGCAGTTTACTAGCGGGAGGCACAGATACGCAGTATTTT. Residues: CASSLLAGGTDTQYF.

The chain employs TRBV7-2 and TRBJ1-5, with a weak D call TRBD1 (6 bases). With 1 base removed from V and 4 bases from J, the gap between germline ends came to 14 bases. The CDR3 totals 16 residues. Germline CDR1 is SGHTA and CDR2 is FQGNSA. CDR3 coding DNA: TGTGCCAGCAGCTTAGTCCAGGGGCGCCTTAATCAGCCCCAGCATTTT. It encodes CASSLVQGRLNQPQHF.

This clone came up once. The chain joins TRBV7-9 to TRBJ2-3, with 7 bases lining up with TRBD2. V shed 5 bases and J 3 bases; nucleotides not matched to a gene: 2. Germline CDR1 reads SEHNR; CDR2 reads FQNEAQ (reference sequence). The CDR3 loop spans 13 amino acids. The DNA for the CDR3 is TGTGCCAGCAGCGCTAGCGGAACAGATACGCAGTATTTT. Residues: CASSASGTDTQYF.

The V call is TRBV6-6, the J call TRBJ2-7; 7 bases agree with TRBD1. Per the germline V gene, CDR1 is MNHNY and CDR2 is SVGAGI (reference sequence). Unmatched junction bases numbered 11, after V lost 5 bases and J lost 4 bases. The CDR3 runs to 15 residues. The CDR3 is CASSQDRDGKYEQYV. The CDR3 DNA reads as TGTGCCAGCAGTCAAGACAGGGATGGGAAATACGAGCAGTACGTC.

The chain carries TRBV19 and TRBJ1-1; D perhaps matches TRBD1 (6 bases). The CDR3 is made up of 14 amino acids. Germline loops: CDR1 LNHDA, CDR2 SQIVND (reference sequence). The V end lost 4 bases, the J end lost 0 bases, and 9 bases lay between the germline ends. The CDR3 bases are TGTGCCAGTAGTAGGACAGTGATGAACACTGAAGCTTTCTTT. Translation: CASSRTVMNTEAFF. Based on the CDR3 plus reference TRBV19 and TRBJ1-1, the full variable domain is DGGITQSPKYLFRKEGQNVTLSCEQNLNHDAMYWYRQDPGQGLRLIYYSQIVNDFQKGDIAEGYSVSREKKESFPLTVTSAQKNPTAFYLCASSRTVMNTEAFFGQGTRLTVV.

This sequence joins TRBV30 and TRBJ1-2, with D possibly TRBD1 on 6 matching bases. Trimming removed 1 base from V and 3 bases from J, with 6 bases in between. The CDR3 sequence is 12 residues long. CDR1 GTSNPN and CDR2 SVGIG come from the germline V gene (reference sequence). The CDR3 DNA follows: TGTGCCTGGAGTGACAGGGACTATGGCTACACCTTC. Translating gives CAWSDRDYGYTF.

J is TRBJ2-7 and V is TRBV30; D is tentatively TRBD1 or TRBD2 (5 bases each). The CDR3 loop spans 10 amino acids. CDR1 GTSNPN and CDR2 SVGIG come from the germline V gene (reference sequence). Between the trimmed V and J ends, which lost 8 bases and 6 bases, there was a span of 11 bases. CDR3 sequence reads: CAGGAGEQYF. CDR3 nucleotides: TGTGCCGGGGGAGCCGGCGAGCAGTACTTC. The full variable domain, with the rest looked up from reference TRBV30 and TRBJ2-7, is SQTIHQWPATLVQPVGSPLSLECTVEGTSNPNLYWYRQAAGRGLQLLFYSVGIGQISSEVPQNLSASRPQDRQFILSSKKLLLSDSGFYLCAGGAGEQYFGPGTRLTVT.

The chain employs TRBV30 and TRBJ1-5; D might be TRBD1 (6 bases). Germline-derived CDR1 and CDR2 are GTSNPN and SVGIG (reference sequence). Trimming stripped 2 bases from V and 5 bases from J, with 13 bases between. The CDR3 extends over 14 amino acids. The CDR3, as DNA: TGTGCCTGGAGTCATAGAGACAGGTATCAGCCCCAGCATTTT. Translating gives CAWSHRDRYQPQHF.

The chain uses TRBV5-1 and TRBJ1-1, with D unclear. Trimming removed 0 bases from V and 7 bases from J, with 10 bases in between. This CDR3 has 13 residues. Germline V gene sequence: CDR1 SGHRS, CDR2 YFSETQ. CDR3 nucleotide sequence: TGCGCCAGCAGCTTGGAAAGTTCTTATGAAGCTTTCTTT. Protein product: CASSLESSYEAFF.

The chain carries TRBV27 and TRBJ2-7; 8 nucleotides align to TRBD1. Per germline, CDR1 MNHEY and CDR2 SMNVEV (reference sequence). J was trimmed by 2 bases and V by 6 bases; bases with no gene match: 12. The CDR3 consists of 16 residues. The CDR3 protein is CASRPVRDRLPYEQYF. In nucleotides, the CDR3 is TGTGCCAGCAGACCAGTTCGGGACAGGCTCCCCTACGAGCAGTACTTC.

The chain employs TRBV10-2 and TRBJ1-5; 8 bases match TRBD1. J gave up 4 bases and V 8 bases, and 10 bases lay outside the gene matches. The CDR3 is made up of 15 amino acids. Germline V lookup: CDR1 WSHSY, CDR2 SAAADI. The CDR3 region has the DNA TGCGCCAGCTCTGGACAGGGCGGGGTGAATCAGCCCCAGCATTTT. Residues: CASSGQGGVNQPQHF.

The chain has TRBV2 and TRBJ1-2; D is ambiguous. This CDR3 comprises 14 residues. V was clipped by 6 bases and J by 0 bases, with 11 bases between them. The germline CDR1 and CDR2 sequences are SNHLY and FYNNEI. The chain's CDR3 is CASSQEAANYGYTF. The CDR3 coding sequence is TGTGCCAGCAGCCAGGAGGCAGCTAACTATGGCTACACCTTC.

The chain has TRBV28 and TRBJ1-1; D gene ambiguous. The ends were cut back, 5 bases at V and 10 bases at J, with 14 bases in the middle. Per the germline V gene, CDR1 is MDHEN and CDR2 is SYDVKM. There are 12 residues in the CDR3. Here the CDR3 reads CASSQLGLGAFF. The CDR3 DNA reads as TGTGCCAGCAGTCAACTCGGGCTGGGAGCTTTCTTT.

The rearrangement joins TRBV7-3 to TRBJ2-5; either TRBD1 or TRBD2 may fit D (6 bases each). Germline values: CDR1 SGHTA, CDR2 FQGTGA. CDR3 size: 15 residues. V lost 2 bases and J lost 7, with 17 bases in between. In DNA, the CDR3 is TGTGCCAGCAGCTTACGAGGGGGGAGCTCAGGGACCCAGTACTTC. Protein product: CASSLRGGSSGTQYF. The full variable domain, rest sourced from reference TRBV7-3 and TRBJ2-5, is GAGVSQTPSNKVTEKGKYVELRCDPISGHTALYWYRQSLGQGPEFLIYFQGTGAADDSGLPNDRFFAVRPEGSVSTLKIQRTERGDSAVYLCASSLRGGSSGTQYFGPGTRLLVL.

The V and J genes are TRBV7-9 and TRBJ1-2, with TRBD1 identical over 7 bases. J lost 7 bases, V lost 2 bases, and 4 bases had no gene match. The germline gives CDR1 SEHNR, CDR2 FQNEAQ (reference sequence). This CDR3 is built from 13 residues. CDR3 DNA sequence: TGTGCCAGCAGCTTATCTCAGGGGGTTGGCTACACCTTC. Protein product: CASSLSQGVGYTF. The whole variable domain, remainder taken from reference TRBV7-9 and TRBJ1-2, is DTGVSQNPRHKITKRGQNVTFRCDPISEHNRLYWYRQTLGQGPEFLTYFQNEAQLEKSRLLSDRFSAERPKGSFSTLEIQRTEQGDSAMYLCASSLSQGVGYTFGSGTRLTVV.

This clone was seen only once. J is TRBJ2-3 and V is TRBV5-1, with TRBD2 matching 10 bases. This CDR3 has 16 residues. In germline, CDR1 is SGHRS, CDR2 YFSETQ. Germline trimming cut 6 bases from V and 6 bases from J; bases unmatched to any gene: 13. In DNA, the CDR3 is TGCGCCAGCAAACTCGGGACTAGCGTCCTGGGGGATACGCAGTATTTT. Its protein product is CASKLGTSVLGDTQYF.

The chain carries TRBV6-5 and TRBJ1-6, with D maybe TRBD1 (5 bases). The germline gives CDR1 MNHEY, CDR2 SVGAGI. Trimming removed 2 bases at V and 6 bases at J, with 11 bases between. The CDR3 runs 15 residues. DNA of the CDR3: TGTGCCAGCAGTTACGGTCGGGGCTCTAATTCACCCCTCCACTTT. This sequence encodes CASSYGRGSNSPLHF.

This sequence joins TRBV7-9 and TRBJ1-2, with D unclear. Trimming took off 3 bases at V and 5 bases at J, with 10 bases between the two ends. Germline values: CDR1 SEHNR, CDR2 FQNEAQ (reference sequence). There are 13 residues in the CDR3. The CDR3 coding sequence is TGTGCCAGCAGCTTTGGAGTCCCATATGGCTACACCTTC. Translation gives CASSFGVPYGYTF.